The source of this TCR beta chain is a study of blood T cell repertoires in COVID-19. Across the study: From the United States, Italy and Spain came samples of acute and convalescent COVID-19. From T cells, B-cell-depleted T cells, or PBMCs came the material, which was cDNA or gDNA.

The CDR3 sequence is 18 residues long. Unmatched junction bases numbered 4, after V lost 2 bases and J lost 0 bases. Germline V gene data show CDR1 as MNHNS and CDR2 as SASEGT. Source study methods: Estimated nucleated cell counts came from reference gene primer amplification. Here immunoSEQ multiplex PCR was the method, and the copy in TCRdb shows in-frame clones only, minus some. V and J calls plus clone size are reproduced from that table; the DNA served to infer D and trimming. Of more than 85,000 clones listed, 87% were seen once; the top ten hold approximately 4.8%. V gene TRBV6-1 combines with J gene TRBJ2-6, with 10 bases fitting TRBD2. This TCR was recovered from a human donor in a cohort sampled during active COVID-19. The sequenced material came from peripheral blood. The CDR3 loop is CASSESPSGSSGANVLTF. The CDR3 DNA is TGTGCCAGCAGTGAAAGTCCTAGCGGGAGCTCTGGGGCCAACGTCCTGACTTTC.